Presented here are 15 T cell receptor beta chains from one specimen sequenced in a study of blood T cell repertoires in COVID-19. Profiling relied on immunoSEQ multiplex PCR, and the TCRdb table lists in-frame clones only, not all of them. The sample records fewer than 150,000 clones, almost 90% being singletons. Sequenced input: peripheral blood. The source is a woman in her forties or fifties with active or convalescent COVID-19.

CDR3 in DNA: TGTGCCAGCAGCTCGGGACTAGAAACAGATACGCAGTATTTT. It codes for CASSSGLETDTQYF. This chain links TRBV7-2 with TRBJ2-3; 8 bases fit TRBD2. The V gene end was trimmed by 4 bases and the J gene end by 3 bases; junction bases not matched to a gene: 3. Germline-derived CDR1 and CDR2 are SGHTA and FQGNSA. The CDR3 consists of 14 residues.

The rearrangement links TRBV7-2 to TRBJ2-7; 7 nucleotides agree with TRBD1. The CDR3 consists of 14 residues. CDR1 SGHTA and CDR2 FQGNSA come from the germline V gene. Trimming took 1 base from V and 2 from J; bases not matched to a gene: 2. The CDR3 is CASSLDQGAYEQYF. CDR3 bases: TGTGCCAGCAGCTTAGACCAGGGGGCCTACGAGCAGTACTTC.

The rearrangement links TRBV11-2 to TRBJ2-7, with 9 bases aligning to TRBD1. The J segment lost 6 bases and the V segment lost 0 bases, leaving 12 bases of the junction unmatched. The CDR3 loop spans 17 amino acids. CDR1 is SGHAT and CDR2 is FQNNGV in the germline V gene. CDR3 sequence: CASSLDRLGQGSFEQYF. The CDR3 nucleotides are TGTGCCAGCAGCTTAGATAGGCTTGGACAGGGGTCGTTCGAGCAGTACTTC.

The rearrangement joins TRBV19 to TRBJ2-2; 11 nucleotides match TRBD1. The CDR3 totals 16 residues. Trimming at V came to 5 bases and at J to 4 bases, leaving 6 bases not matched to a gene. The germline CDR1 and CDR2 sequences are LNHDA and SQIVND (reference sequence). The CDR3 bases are TGTGCCAGTAGTTATGGGGGGACAGGGGGCACCGGGGAGCTGTTTTTT. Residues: CASSYGGTGGTGELFF.

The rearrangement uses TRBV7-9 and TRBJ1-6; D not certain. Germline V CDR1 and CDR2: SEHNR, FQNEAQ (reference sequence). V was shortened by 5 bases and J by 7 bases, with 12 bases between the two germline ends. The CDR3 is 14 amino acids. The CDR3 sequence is CASSETRENSPLHF. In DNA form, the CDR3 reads TGTGCCAGCAGCGAGACTCGGGAGAATTCACCCCTCCACTTT.

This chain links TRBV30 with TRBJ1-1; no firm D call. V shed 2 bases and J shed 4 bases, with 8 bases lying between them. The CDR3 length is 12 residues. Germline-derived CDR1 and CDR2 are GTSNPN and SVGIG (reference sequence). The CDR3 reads CAWSIRPTEAFF. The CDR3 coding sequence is TGTGCCTGGAGTATCAGGCCCACTGAAGCTTTCTTT.

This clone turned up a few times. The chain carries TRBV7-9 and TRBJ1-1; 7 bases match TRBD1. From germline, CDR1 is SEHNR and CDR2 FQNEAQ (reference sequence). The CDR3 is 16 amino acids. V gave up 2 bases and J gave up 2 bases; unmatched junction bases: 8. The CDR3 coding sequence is TGTGCCAGCAGCTTATCGTTCGGGACAGTTAACACTGAAGCTTTCTTT. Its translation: CASSLSFGTVNTEAFF.

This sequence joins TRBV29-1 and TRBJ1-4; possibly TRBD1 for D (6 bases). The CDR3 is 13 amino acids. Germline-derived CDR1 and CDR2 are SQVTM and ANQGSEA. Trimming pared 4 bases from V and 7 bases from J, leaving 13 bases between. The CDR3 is CSVAGRGIEKLFF. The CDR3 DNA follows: TGCAGCGTTGCGGGTAGGGGGATTGAAAAACTGTTTTTT.

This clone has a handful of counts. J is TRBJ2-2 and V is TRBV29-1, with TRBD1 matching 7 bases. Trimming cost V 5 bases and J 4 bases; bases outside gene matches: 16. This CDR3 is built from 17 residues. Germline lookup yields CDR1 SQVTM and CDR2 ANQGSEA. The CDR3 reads CSVRLPGRGRSTGELFF. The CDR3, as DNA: TGCAGCGTTCGCCTTCCCGGTAGGGGGCGTAGCACCGGGGAGCTGTTTTTT.

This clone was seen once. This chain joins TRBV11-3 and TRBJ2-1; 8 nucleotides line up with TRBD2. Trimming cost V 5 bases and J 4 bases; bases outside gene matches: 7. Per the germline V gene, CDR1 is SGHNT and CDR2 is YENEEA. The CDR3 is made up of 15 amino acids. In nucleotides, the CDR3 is TGTGCCAGCAGCCTCGGACTAGCTGGTTACAATGAGCAGTTCTTC. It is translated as CASSLGLAGYNEQFF. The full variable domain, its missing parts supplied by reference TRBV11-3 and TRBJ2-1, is EAGVVQSPRYKIIEKKQPVAFWCNPISGHNTLYWYLQNLGQGPELLIRYENEEAVDDSQLPKDRFSAERLKGVDSTLKIQPAELGDSAVYLCASSLGLAGYNEQFFGPGTRLTVL.

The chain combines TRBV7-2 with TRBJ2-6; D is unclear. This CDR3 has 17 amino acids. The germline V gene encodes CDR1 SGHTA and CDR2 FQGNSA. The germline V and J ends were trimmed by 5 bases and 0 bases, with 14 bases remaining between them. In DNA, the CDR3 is TGTGCCAGCAGCCGCCGGCAGGTCTCCTCTGGGGCCAACGTCCTGACTTTC. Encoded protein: CASSRRQVSSGANVLTF.

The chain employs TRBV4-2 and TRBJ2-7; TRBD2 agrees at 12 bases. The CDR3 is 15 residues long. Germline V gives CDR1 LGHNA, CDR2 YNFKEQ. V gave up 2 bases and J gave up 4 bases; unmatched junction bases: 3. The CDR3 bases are TGTGCCAGCAGCCAACTAGCGGGAGGGCCTTACGAGCAGTACTTC. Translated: CASSQLAGGPYEQYF.

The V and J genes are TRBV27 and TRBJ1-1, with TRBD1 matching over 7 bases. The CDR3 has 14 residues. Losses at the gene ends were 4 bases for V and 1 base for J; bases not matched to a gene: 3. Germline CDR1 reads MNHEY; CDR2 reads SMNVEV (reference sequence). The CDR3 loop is CASSYGTANTEAFF. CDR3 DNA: TGTGCCAGCAGTTACGGGACAGCGAACACTGAAGCTTTCTTT.

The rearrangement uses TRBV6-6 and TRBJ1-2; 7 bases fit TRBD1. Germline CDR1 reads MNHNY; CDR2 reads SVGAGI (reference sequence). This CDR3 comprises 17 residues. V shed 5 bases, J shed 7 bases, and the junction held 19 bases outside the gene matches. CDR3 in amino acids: CASSRRPRDSLFAGYTF. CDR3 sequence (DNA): TGTGCCAGCAGTCGCCGGCCCCGGGACAGTCTATTTGCTGGCTACACCTTC.

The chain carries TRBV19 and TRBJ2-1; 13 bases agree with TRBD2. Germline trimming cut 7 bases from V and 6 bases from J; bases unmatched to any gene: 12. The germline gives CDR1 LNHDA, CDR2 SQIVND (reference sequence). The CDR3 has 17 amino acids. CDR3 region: CASKPRTSGRYLNEQFF. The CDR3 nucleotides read TGTGCCAGTAAACCCCGGACTAGCGGGAGATATCTCAATGAGCAGTTCTTC.